Presented here are 28 T cell receptor beta chains from one specimen sequenced in a study of blood T cell repertoires in COVID-19. Assay used: immunoSEQ multiplex PCR; TCRdb lists only in-frame clones, some missing. The table has about 200,000 clones, 70% to 90% seen once. The source material was peripheral blood. All receptors come from a man in his 60s with active or convalescent COVID-19.

This clone was seen a single time. The rearrangement links TRBV5-1 to TRBJ1-1; a weak D match, TRBD1 (6 bases). Germline loops: CDR1 SGHRS, CDR2 YFSETQ. V lost 6 bases to trimming and J lost 1 base, with 13 bases between them. The CDR3 is 14 amino acids. The chain's CDR3 is CASKITGKNTEAFF. CDR3 coding DNA: TGCGCCAGCAAAATCACAGGGAAGAACACTGAAGCTTTCTTT.

This chain links TRBV10-3 with TRBJ1-2; D perhaps matches TRBD1 (5 bases). The germline CDR1 and CDR2 sequences are ENHRY and SYGVKD. CDR3 length equals 11 residues. V shed 6 bases and J shed 5 bases, with 7 bases lying between them. Here the CDR3 DNA reads TGTGCCATCAGCGACAGTTATGGCTACACCTTC. Translated, it gives CAISDSYGYTF.

V is TRBV7-7 and J is TRBJ2-1, with a tentative D call TRBD1 (6 bases). V lost 0 bases to trimming and J lost 4 bases, with 10 bases between them. Germline CDR1 and CDR2: SSHAT and FNYEAQ (reference sequence). The CDR3 has 15 amino acids. The CDR3 loop reads CASSLATGGYNEQFF. The CDR3 DNA is TGTGCCAGCAGCTTAGCGACAGGTGGATACAATGAGCAGTTCTTC.

This chain joins TRBV21-1 and TRBJ1-3; the table names TRBD1, a call not compared with the DNA. TRBV21-1 is given as a pseudogene. The length of the CDR3 is 22 residues. The CDR3, as DNA: TGTGCCAGCAGCAAAGCCCTTCGAGAGGACAAAACAGGGGTGAGCTCTGGAAACACCATATATTTT. This encodes CASSKALREDKTGVSSGNTIYF.

The gene calls are TRBV15 and TRBJ1-1; no clear D gene. The CDR3 extends over 15 amino acids. V lost 0 bases to trimming and J lost 1 base, with 9 bases between them. Germline CDR1 and CDR2: LNHNV and YYDKDF (reference sequence). CDR3 bases: TGTGCCACCAGCAGAGATGACTTACCGAACACTGAAGCTTTCTTT. Translated: CATSRDDLPNTEAFF.

V and J are TRBV7-9 and TRBJ2-3, with D perhaps matching TRBD2 (6 bases). CDR3 length: 16 residues. Trimming pared 5 bases from V and 0 bases from J, leaving 15 bases between. In germline, CDR1 is SEHNR, CDR2 FQNEAQ (reference sequence). CDR3 protein: CASSRGTVQSTDTQYF. The DNA for the CDR3 is TGTGCCAGCAGCCGAGGGACTGTCCAAAGCACAGATACGCAGTATTTT.

The V gene is TRBV5-8, the J gene TRBJ1-2, with a weak D call TRBD1 (6 bases). Trimming removed 6 bases at V and 5 bases at J, with 14 bases between. Germline V gives CDR1 SGHTS, CDR2 YDEGEE. The CDR3 is made up of 13 amino acids. CDR3 nucleotide sequence: TGTGCCAGCAACCCGGACAGCTCTTATGGCTACACCTTC. Protein: CASNPDSSYGYTF.

This clone has a single count. The CDR3 here is CASSLPDRVTYEQYF. The DNA of the CDR3 is TGTGCCAGCAGCCTTCCGGACAGGGTAACCTACGAGCAGTACTTC. This chain joins TRBV27 and TRBJ2-7; 8 bases are a match to TRBD1. V gave up 6 bases and J gave up 2 bases; unmatched junction bases: 9. Germline V gives CDR1 MNHEY, CDR2 SMNVEV (reference sequence). This CDR3 contains 15 residues.

The V call is TRBV10-3, the J call TRBJ2-7, with unresolved D. The CDR3 extends over 13 amino acids. Germline CDR1 ENHRY, CDR2 SYGVKD. Trimming pared 4 bases from V and 4 bases from J, leaving 11 bases between. In DNA, the CDR3 is TGTGCCATCAGTGCAGGTTGGCGATACGAGCAGTACTTC. This translates into CAISAGWRYEQYF.

J is TRBJ2-6 and V is TRBV21-1; the table's D call, TRBD2, was not checked against the DNA. TRBV21-1 has pseudogene status. The CDR3 spans 16 residues. The CDR3 DNA reads as TGTGCCAGCAGCAAAATGGGGGGTTCTGGGGCCAACGTCCTGACTTTC. Translation: CASSKMGGSGANVLTF.

The J gene is TRBJ1-2, the V gene TRBV3-1 (or the pseudogene TRBV3-2); possibly TRBD1 for D (5 bases). V was clipped by 0 bases and J by 8 bases, with 13 bases between them. The CDR3 sequence is 14 residues long. The germline V gene has CDR1 LGHDT and CDR2 YNNKEL (reference sequence). The chain's CDR3 is CASSQDYGGRGYTF. The DNA of the CDR3 is TGTGCCAGCAGCCAAGATTACGGGGGACGGGGCTACACCTTC.

The gene calls are TRBV11-2 and TRBJ2-1, with D maybe TRBD2 (7 bases). CDR3 length equals 15 residues. The germline CDR1 and CDR2 sequences are SGHAT and FQNNGV. The V gene lost 6 bases and the J gene lost 3 bases, with 15 bases spanning the gap. CDR3 nucleotide sequence: TGTGCCAGCAGGCCGGCGGGGGCCAGCTACAATGAGCAGTTCTTC. Residues: CASRPAGASYNEQFF.

V gene TRBV24-1 combines with J gene TRBJ2-3, with 8 bases that match TRBD1. V was pared by 10 bases and J by 5 bases, with 7 bases of the junction left unmatched. The CDR3 totals 13 residues. CDR1 is KGHDR and CDR2 is SFDVKD in the germline V gene. In nucleotides, the CDR3 is TGTGCCACTTCGACAGGGGCCCTAGATACGCAGTATTTT. This translates into CATSTGALDTQYF.

The V gene is TRBV5-1, the J gene TRBJ2-3, with 7 nucleotides matching TRBD2. Trimming removed 5 bases from V and 0 bases from J; junction bases left unmatched: 9. This CDR3 comprises 16 residues. The V gene's germline CDR1 is SGHRS and CDR2 YFSETQ. Here the CDR3 DNA reads TGCGCCAGCAGACGGTTGAGCGGGGCTAGCACAGATACGCAGTATTTT. Translation: CASRRLSGASTDTQYF.

This chain connects TRBV5-6 to TRBJ2-7; maybe TRBD1 (5 bases). This CDR3 comprises 14 residues. The germline V gene encodes CDR1 SGHDT and CDR2 YYEEEE. Trimming left V 1 base short and J 0 bases short, with 8 bases between. CDR3 loop: CASSLTQGSYEQYF. The CDR3 DNA reads as TGTGCCAGCAGCTTGACCCAGGGCTCCTACGAGCAGTACTTC. The full variable domain, with the rest looked up from reference TRBV5-6 and TRBJ2-7, is DAGVTQSPTHLIKTRGQQVTLRCSPKSGHDTVSWYQQALGQGPQFIFQYYEEEERQRGNFPDRFSGHQFPNYSSELNVNALLLGDSALYLCASSLTQGSYEQYFGPGTRLTVT.

This sequence joins TRBV24-1 and TRBJ2-7, with D perhaps matching TRBD1 (5 bases). CDR3 length: 17 residues. The germline V and J ends were trimmed by 6 bases and 0 bases, with 20 bases remaining between them. Germline V CDR1 and CDR2: KGHDR, SFDVKD. CDR3 sequence: CATSKEIRQISSYEQYF. In DNA form, the CDR3 reads TGTGCCACCAGTAAGGAGATACGACAGATTTCCTCCTACGAGCAGTACTTC.

The chain links TRBV30 to TRBJ2-1, with D perhaps matching TRBD1 (6 bases). Per germline, CDR1 GTSNPN and CDR2 SVGIG (reference sequence). This CDR3 has 13 residues. CDR3 DNA: TGTGGGGCCGTCAGGGGACCGTACAATGAGCAGTTCTTC. Protein sequence: CGAVRGPYNEQFF.

The chain has TRBV30 and TRBJ1-5; TRBD1 matches 12 bases. The CDR3 has 17 amino acids. Unmatched junction bases numbered 6, after V lost 1 base and J lost 2 bases. From germline, CDR1 is GTSNPN and CDR2 SVGIG (reference sequence). The CDR3 is CAWSGGQGARGNQPQHF. In DNA form, the CDR3 reads TGTGCCTGGAGTGGGGGACAGGGGGCGAGGGGCAATCAGCCCCAGCATTTT. The variable domain in full, completed from reference TRBV30 and TRBJ1-5, reads SQTIHQWPATLVQPVGSPLSLECTVEGTSNPNLYWYRQAAGRGLQLLFYSVGIGQISSEVPQNLSASRPQDRQFILSSKKLLLSDSGFYLCAWSGGQGARGNQPQHFGDGTRLSIL.

The chain couples TRBV3-1 (or the pseudogene TRBV3-2) to TRBJ1-1; 9 bases match TRBD1. The CDR3 is 14 residues long. The V segment lost 4 bases and the J segment 4 bases; nucleotides outside the gene matches: 4. The germline CDR1 and CDR2 sequences are LGHDT and YNNKEL (reference sequence). The CDR3 DNA reads as TGTGCCAGCAGCCGTCGACAGGGGGTCACTGAAGCTTTCTTT. Its protein is CASSRRQGVTEAFF.

V gene TRBV20-1 combines with J gene TRBJ1-1; D not resolved. With 7 bases removed from V and 1 base from J, the gap between germline ends came to 7 bases. This CDR3 has 11 amino acids. Germline CDR1 reads DFQATT; CDR2 reads SNEGSKA (reference sequence). CDR3 amino acids: CSVLKNTEAFF. CDR3 bases: TGCAGTGTCCTTAAGAACACTGAAGCTTTCTTT.

This chain connects TRBV18 to TRBJ1-5, with 7 bases fitting TRBD1. Losses at the gene ends were 5 bases for V and 6 bases for J; bases not matched to a gene: 7. Germline CDR1 reads KGHSH; CDR2 reads LQKENI. This CDR3 has 14 residues. Here the CDR3 reads CASSTGTAGQPQHF. Here the CDR3 DNA reads TGTGCCAGCTCAACCGGGACAGCCGGTCAGCCCCAGCATTTT.

Concerning this clone itself: Other nucleotide sequences from this sample produce the same CDR3. V gene TRBV19 combines with J gene TRBJ1-2; TRBD1 agrees at 8 bases. V trimming: 5 bases; J trimming: 8 bases; junction bases outside the gene matches: 7. CDR1 is LNHDA and CDR2 is SQIVND in the germline V gene (reference sequence). The CDR3 is 13 amino acids. CDR3 DNA sequence: TGTGCCAGTAGTCGAGACAGGGGTGGCGGCTACACCTTC. As protein: CASSRDRGGGYTF. Using reference TRBV19 and TRBJ1-2 for the parts outside the CDR3, the full variable domain is DGGITQSPKYLFRKEGQNVTLSCEQNLNHDAMYWYRQDPGQGLRLIYYSQIVNDFQKGDIAEGYSVSREKKESFPLTVTSAQKNPTAFYLCASSRDRGGGYTFGSGTRLTVV.

The rearrangement links TRBV5-1 to TRBJ2-7; 10 nucleotides agree with TRBD1. V gave up 5 bases and J gave up 4 bases; unmatched junction bases: 12. Germline V gives CDR1 SGHRS, CDR2 YFSETQ. The CDR3 has 16 residues. CDR3 region: CASRFDPGQGIYEQYF. Here the CDR3 DNA reads TGCGCCAGCAGATTTGACCCGGGACAGGGGATTTACGAGCAGTACTTC. Supplemented by reference TRBV5-1 and TRBJ2-7, the full variable domain reads KAGVTQTPRYLIKTRGQQVTLSCSPISGHRSVSWYQQTPGQGLQFLFEYFSETQRNKGNFPGRFSGRQFSNSRSEMNVSTLELGDSALYLCASRFDPGQGIYEQYFGPGTRLTVT.

V usage is TRBV10-3 and J usage is TRBJ1-2; D is undetermined. Germline assignment: CDR1 ENHRY and CDR2 SYGVKD. Trimming removed 10 bases from V and 4 bases from J, with 13 bases in between. The CDR3 is 12 amino acids. As DNA, the CDR3 is TGTGCCACTCAAACGGGATCCTATGGCTACACCTTC. Residues: CATQTGSYGYTF.

V gene TRBV9 combines with J gene TRBJ2-7; 8 bases fit TRBD1. This CDR3 has 17 residues. Germline trimming cut 0 bases from V and 4 bases from J; bases unmatched to any gene: 12. Per the germline V gene, CDR1 is SGDLS and CDR2 is YYNGEE. The CDR3 loop reads CASSVGQGAFLPYEQYF. The CDR3 nucleotides are TGTGCCAGCAGCGTAGGGCAGGGGGCTTTTTTACCTTACGAGCAGTACTTC. The variable domain in full, completed from reference TRBV9 and TRBJ2-7, reads DSGVTQTPKHLITATGQRVTLRCSPRSGDLSVYWYQQSLDQGLQFLIQYYNGEERAKGNILERFSAQQFPDLHSELNLSSLELGDSALYFCASSVGQGAFLPYEQYFGPGTRLTVT.

The chain is built from TRBV6-5 and TRBJ2-7; possibly TRBD2 for D (7 bases). Germline V gene lookup returns CDR1 MNHEY and CDR2 SVGAGI. This CDR3 contains 15 residues. Trimming stripped 1 base from V and 2 bases from J, with 12 bases between. CDR3 loop: CASSYLGGAAYEQYF. CDR3 in DNA: TGTGCCAGCAGTTACTTAGGGGGGGCAGCCTACGAGCAGTACTTC.

The rearrangement uses TRBV14 and TRBJ1-6; 8 nucleotides line up with TRBD1. The junction had 10 bases not matched to a gene; V was cut back by 5 bases and J by 10 bases. The germline V gene encodes CDR1 SGHDN and CDR2 FVKESK. The CDR3 runs 15 residues. The DNA of the CDR3 is TGTGCCAGCAGCTTCTGGACAGGGATAGGCTCACCCCTCCACTTT. This codes for CASSFWTGIGSPLHF.

The CDR3 DNA reads TGTGCTAGTGGTTTGTTAAACAGGCAGCTGGTGGGCTATGGCTACACCTTC. It yields the protein CASGLLNRQLVGYGYTF. The chain joins TRBV12-5 to TRBJ1-2, with D maybe TRBD1 (5 bases). Trimming left V 2 bases short and J 4 bases short, with 20 bases between. The germline CDR1 and CDR2 sequences are LGHNT and FRNRAP. The CDR3 loop spans 17 amino acids.